These T cell receptor beta chains were read from a single sample in a study of a mutant IDH1 vaccine in newly diagnosed glioma. Their recognized antigens are unknown. Method: immunoSEQ multiplex PCR; TCRdb's copy keeps in-frame clones and lacks some. Altogether 50,000 or so clones are present, approximately 84% being singletons, with the ten largest covering roughly 4.5%. This sample comprised PBMCs, obtained from a glioma patient whose treatment included an IDH1 peptide vaccine. The receptors were gathered from a woman in her 30s with glioma. Some clones in this sample may be carry-over from other donors' samples. Each CDR3 is given with its conserved first and last residue. D genes are given only for firm matches. Some rows mark clone size as missing; the rest say once, few, many or name a class of expanded clone.

V: TRBV29-1; size: NA; D: NA; J: TRBJ1-2; DNA: TGCAGCGTTGAGGGGGGGCGAGGCTACACCTTC; CDR3: CSVEGGRGYTF
V: TRBV19; size: once; D: NA; J: TRBJ2-3; DNA: TGTGCCAGTAGTGTACAGGGATCAGATACGCAGTATTTT; CDR3: CASSVQGSDTQYF
V: TRBV7-8; size: NA; D: TRBD2; J: TRBJ2-1; DNA: TGTGCCAGCAGCTTTCCGGGACTAGCGGGAGGTCCCTCCTACAATGAGCAGTTCTTC; CDR3: CASSFPGLAGGPSYNEQFF
V: TRBV5-1; size: once; D: NA; J: TRBJ2-2; DNA: TGCGCCAGCAGCCTCGGGGCAGCCATCACCGGGGAGCTGTTTTTT; CDR3: CASSLGAAITGELFF
V: TRBV7-9; size: NA; D: NA; J: TRBJ1-4; DNA: TGTGCCAGCAGCCCCGGGGGACAAGCGGGGGTATTTTTTTTT; CDR3: CASSPGGQAGVFFF
V: TRBV25-1; size: NA; D: TRBD1; J: TRBJ2-7; DNA: TGTGCCAGCACACCTGACAGGGAAAACTACGAGCAGTACTTC; CDR3: CASTPDRENYEQYF
V: TRBV1; size: once; D: NA; J: TRBJ2-5; DNA: TGCACCAGCAGCCAAGATAGTATCCTAGCGGGCTTTCGTCGGAAAGAGACCCAGTACTTC; CDR3: CTSSQDSILAGFRRKETQYF
V: TRBV9; size: NA; D: NA; J: TRBJ1-1; DNA: TGTGCCAGCAGCGCCCTCCCGATGGGGGCGATGAACACTGAAGCTTTCTTT; CDR3: CASSALPMGAMNTEAFF
V: TRBV5-5; size: NA; D: NA; J: TRBJ1-1; DNA: TGTGCCAGCAGCTTGGGGTTGTTAGGGAGCACTGAAGCTTTCTTT; CDR3: CASSLGLLGSTEAFF
V: TRBV27; size: NA; D: TRBD1; J: TRBJ1-2; DNA: TGTGCCAGCACCCAGACAGGGGGGGCTTACTATGGCTACACCTTC; CDR3: CASTQTGGAYYGYTF
V: TRBV12-5; size: few; D: NA; J: TRBJ1-5; DNA: TGTGCTAGTGGCCCCGAGGGGAACACACGGCCCCAGCATTTT; CDR3: CASGPEGNTRPQHF
V: TRBV6-6; size: NA; D: NA; J: TRBJ2-7; DNA: TGTGCCAGCACCATACTAGAAGGCGAGCAGTACTTC; CDR3: CASTILEGEQYF
V: TRBV6-4; size: NA; D: NA; J: TRBJ1-1; DNA: TGTGCCAGCAGTGACAGGGTAAGCAAAAAAACTTGGAGGGACACTGAAGCTTTCTTT; CDR3: CASSDRVSKKTWRDTEAFF
V: TRBV18; size: NA; D: NA; J: TRBJ2-1; DNA: TGTGCCAGCTCCGGGGACAATGAGCAGTTCTTC; CDR3: CASSGDNEQFF
V: TRBV18; size: NA; D: NA; J: TRBJ1-2; DNA: TGTGCCAGCTCACCATTGGCCGCCCCATATGGCTACACCTTC; CDR3: CASSPLAAPYGYTF
V: TRBV6-1; size: NA; D: TRBD1; J: TRBJ1-2; DNA: TGTGCCAGCAGTGAAGGTCGGACAGGGGCTAAGAGCTACACCTTC; CDR3: CASSEGRTGAKSYTF
V: TRBV7-6; size: few; D: TRBD1; J: TRBJ1-2; DNA: TGTGCCAGCAGCCCCCGAGGGGAGAGGGGGCAAGAAGGCTACACCTTC; CDR3: CASSPRGERGQEGYTF
V: TRBV4-1; size: once; D: NA; J: TRBJ1-4; DNA: TGCGCCAGCAGCCCCCCCCGGACAGTTGCAACTAATGAAAAACTGTTTTTT; CDR3: CASSPPRTVATNEKLFF
V: TRBV7-6; size: NA; D: TRBD1; J: TRBJ2-6; DNA: TGTGCCAGCAGCTATACAGGGGACGGGGCCAACGTCCTGACTTTC; CDR3: CASSYTGDGANVLTF
V: TRBV6-1; size: NA; D: NA; J: TRBJ2-4; DNA: TGTGCCAGCACTGGGACAGCCAAAAACATTCAGTACTTC; CDR3: CASTGTAKNIQYF
V: TRBV5-6; size: NA; D: NA; J: TRBJ1-1; DNA: TGTGCCAGCAGCCTGGCTTCAAACACTGAAGCTTTCTTT; CDR3: CASSLASNTEAFF
V: TRBV14; size: NA; D: NA; J: TRBJ1-1; DNA: TGTGCCAGCAGCCTTTTACAGGGTAGGGTCACTGAAGCTTTCTTT; CDR3: CASSLLQGRVTEAFF
V: TRBV30; size: once; D: NA; J: TRBJ2-7; DNA: TGTGCCTGGAACGGCGCCGCCTACGAGCAGTACTTC; CDR3: CAWNGAAYEQYF
V: TRBV6-5; size: NA; D: TRBD1; J: TRBJ1-2; DNA: TGTGCCAGCAGCGCGGGGACAGGTATTGGCTACACCTTC; CDR3: CASSAGTGIGYTF
V: TRBV2; size: once; D: NA; J: TRBJ1-4; DNA: TGTGCCAGCACCGATGACAGTTATAATGAAAAACTGTTTTTT; CDR3: CASTDDSYNEKLFF
V: TRBV25-1; size: NA; D: NA; J: TRBJ1-4; DNA: TGTGCCAGCAGTTTTTCATCGGAAACCGGTAAACTGTTTTTT; CDR3: CASSFSSETGKLFF
V: TRBV6-1; size: NA; D: NA; J: TRBJ2-3; DNA: TGTGCCAGCAGTGCCGGGACGTCGGTAGACACAGATACGCAGTATTTT; CDR3: CASSAGTSVDTDTQYF
V: TRBV10-3; size: NA; D: NA; J: TRBJ2-7; DNA: TGTGCCATCAGGGGTCCTTACTACGAGCAGTACTTC; CDR3: CAIRGPYYEQYF
V: TRBV2; size: NA; D: TRBD1; J: TRBJ2-7; DNA: TGTGCCAGCAGGGGGCATGCGGGACAGGGAGCAGAGCAGTACTTC; CDR3: CASRGHAGQGAEQYF
V: TRBV4-1; size: once; D: TRBD1; J: TRBJ2-7; DNA: TGCGCCAGCAGCCAAGCGGTAGGGGACAGGGGGCACGAGCAGTACTTC; CDR3: CASSQAVGDRGHEQYF
V: TRBV20-1; size: NA; D: NA; J: TRBJ1-3; DNA: TGCAGTGCTAGAACGGGAAACACCATATATTTT; CDR3: CSARTGNTIYF
V: TRBV7-9; size: NA; D: NA; J: TRBJ1-1; DNA: TGTGCCAGCAGTACGGGACGGACGAACACTGAAGCTTTCTTT; CDR3: CASSTGRTNTEAFF
V: TRBV25-1; size: NA; D: NA; J: TRBJ1-5; DNA: TGTGCCAGCAGTTTCTCTGACAGGAGGTTAGGAAATCAGCCCCAGCATTTT; CDR3: CASSFSDRRLGNQPQHF
V: TRBV19; size: NA; D: NA; J: TRBJ1-1; DNA: TGTGCCAGTAGTATCGGCACAGGGAACACTGAAGCTTTCTTT; CDR3: CASSIGTGNTEAFF
V: TRBV5-1; size: NA; D: TRBD1; J: TRBJ2-7; DNA: TGCGCCAGCAGCGTGGGGACAGGGGGCTCCTACGAGCAGTACTTC; CDR3: CASSVGTGGSYEQYF
V: TRBV6-5; size: NA; D: TRBD1; J: TRBJ2-7; DNA: TGTGCCAGCAGTTACTCGGCAGGGGGCCACTACGAGCAGTACTTC; CDR3: CASSYSAGGHYEQYF
V: TRBV27; size: NA; D: TRBD1; J: TRBJ2-1; DNA: TGTGCCAGCAGGCAAGGACAGGGCTTCGGTGAGCAGTTCTTC; CDR3: CASRQGQGFGEQFF
V: TRBV7-2; size: few; D: TRBD1; J: TRBJ2-5; DNA: TGTGCCAGCAGCCCTGGGACAGCTCAAGAGACCCAGTACTTC; CDR3: CASSPGTAQETQYF
V: TRBV27; size: few; D: TRBD1; J: TRBJ1-4; DNA: TGTGCCAGCAGCAAACAGGGGCGAACTAATGAAAAACTGTTTTTT; CDR3: CASSKQGRTNEKLFF
V: TRBV5-1; size: few; D: TRBD1; J: TRBJ2-7; DNA: TGCGCCAGCAGCAGGGGACAGGGGGTCAACGAGCAGTACTTC; CDR3: CASSRGQGVNEQYF
V: TRBV4-2; size: NA; D: NA; J: TRBJ1-5; DNA: TGTGCCAGCAGCCAAGATGGAGTGGCAGGGTGGCGGCCCCAGCATTTT; CDR3: CASSQDGVAGWRPQHF
V: TRBV5-4; size: NA; D: TRBD2; J: TRBJ2-5; DNA: TGTGCCAGCAGCCCTGGGACTAACCAAGAGACCCAGTACTTC; CDR3: CASSPGTNQETQYF
V: TRBV19; size: NA; D: TRBD1; J: TRBJ2-7; DNA: TGTGCCAGTAGCCCCACAGGGGCCTACGAGCAGTACTTC; CDR3: CASSPTGAYEQYF
V: TRBV6-1; size: NA; D: NA; J: TRBJ2-7; DNA: TGTGCCAGCACGAATACCCGCCAAATCGAGCAGTACTTC; CDR3: CASTNTRQIEQYF
V: TRBV30; size: NA; D: NA; J: TRBJ2-7; DNA: TGTGCCTGGACAGGGCGGGGCCCCTACGAGCAGTACTTC; CDR3: CAWTGRGPYEQYF